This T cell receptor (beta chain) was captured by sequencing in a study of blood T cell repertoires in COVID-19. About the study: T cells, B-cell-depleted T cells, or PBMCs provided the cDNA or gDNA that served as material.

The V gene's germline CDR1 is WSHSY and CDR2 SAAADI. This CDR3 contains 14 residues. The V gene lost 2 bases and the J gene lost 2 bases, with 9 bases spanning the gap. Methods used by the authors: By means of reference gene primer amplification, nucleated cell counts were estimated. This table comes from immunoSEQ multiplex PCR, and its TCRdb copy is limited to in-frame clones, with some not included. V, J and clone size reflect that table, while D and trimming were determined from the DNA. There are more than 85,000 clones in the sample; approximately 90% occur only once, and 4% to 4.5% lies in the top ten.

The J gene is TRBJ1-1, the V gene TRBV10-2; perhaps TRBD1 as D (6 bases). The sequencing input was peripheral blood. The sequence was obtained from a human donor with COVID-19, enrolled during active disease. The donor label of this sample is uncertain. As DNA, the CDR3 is TGCGCCAGCAGTGAGGGGGGCGGAAACACTGAAGCTTTCTTT. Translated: CASSEGGGNTEAFF.